The sequence of this T cell receptor (beta chain) was determined in a study of blood T cell repertoires in COVID-19. Study overall: Nucleic acid was either cDNA or gDNA, and it came from T cells, B-cell-depleted T cells, or PBMCs.

This CDR3 has 17 amino acids. Germline-derived CDR1 and CDR2 are SEHNR and FQNEAQ (reference sequence). Deletions cut 4 bases from V and 4 bases from J, with 19 bases between. Assay used: immunoSEQ multiplex PCR; TCRdb lists only in-frame clones, some missing. The table has tens of thousands of clones, about 88% seen once. The V gene is TRBV7-9, the J gene TRBJ2-2; possible D gene TRBD2, 6 bases. This receptor was identified in a man in his sixties or seventies with acute or convalescent COVID-19. Sequencing was carried out using peripheral blood. CDR3 nucleotides: TGTGCCAGCAGCTCTCGGACCGGGGGTACAGGCACCGGGGAGCTGTTTTTT. It is translated as CASSSRTGGTGTGELFF.